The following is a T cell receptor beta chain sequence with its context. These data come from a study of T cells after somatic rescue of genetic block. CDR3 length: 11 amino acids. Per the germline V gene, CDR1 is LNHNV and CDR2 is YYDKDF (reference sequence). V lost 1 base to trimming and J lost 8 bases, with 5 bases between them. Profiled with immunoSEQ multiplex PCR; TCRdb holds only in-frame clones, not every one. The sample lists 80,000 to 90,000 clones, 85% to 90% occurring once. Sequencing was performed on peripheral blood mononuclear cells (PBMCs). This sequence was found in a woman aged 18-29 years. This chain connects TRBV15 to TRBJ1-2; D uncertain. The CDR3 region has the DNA TGTGCCACCAGCAGAGGACACGGCTACACCTTC. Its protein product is CATSRGHGYTF.